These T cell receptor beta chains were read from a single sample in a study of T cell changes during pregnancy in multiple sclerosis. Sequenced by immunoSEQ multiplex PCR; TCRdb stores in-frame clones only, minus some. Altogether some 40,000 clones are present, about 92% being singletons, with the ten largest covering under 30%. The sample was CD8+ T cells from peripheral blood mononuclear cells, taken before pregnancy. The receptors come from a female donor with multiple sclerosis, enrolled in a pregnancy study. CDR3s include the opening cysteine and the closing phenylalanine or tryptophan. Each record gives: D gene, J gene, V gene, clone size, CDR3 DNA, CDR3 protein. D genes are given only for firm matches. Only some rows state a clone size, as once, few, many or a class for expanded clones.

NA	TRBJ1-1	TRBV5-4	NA	TGTGCCAGCTCCCACTCGAACACTGAAGCTTTCTTT	CASSHSNTEAFF
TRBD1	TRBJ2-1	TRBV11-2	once	TGTGCCAGCAGCTTACAAGTCGGACAGGGGCACTACAATGAGCAGTTCTTC	CASSLQVGQGHYNEQFF
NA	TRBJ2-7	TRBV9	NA	TGTGCCAGCAGCGGGGAGTCCTACGAGCAGTACTTC	CASSGESYEQYF
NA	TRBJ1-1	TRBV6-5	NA	TGTGCCAGCAGTTACTCTACGGTCACTGAAGCTTTCTTT	CASSYSTVTEAFF
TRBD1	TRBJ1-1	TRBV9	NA	TGTGCCAGCAGCGCGACAGGGTTCGACACTGAAGCTTTCTTT	CASSATGFDTEAFF
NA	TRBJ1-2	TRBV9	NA	TGTGCCAGCAGCGGGGGGCGGGGGCCGAACTATGGCTACACCTTC	CASSGGRGPNYGYTF
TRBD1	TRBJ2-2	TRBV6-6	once	TGTGCCAGCATCGGACGACAGGGCTCCGGGGAGCTGTTTTTT	CASIGRQGSGELFF
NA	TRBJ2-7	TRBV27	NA	TGTGCCAGCAGTTTGCCGGATGAGACAGGGACTCCCTACGAGCAGTACTTC	CASSLPDETGTPYEQYF
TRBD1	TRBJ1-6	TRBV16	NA	TGTGCCAGCAGCCAATCGGGAGGACAGGGTCCACCCCTCCACTTT	CASSQSGGQGPPLHF
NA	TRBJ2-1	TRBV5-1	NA	TGCGCCAGCAACTTGGGGGAGAGCTCCTACAATGAGCAGTTCTTC	CASNLGESSYNEQFF
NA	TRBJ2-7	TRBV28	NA	TGTGCCAGCAGCCCAGACAGCTCCTACGAGCAGTACTTC	CASSPDSSYEQYF
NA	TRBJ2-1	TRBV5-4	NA	TGTGCCAGCAGCTTGGCTAGCACTTACAATGAGCAGTTCTTC	CASSLASTYNEQFF
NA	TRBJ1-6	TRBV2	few	TGTGCCAGCAGCCTACAGGGCCCTCCCTATAATTCACCCCTCCACTTT	CASSLQGPPYNSPLHF
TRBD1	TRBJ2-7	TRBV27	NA	TGTGCCAGCAGCGCCGGGACAGGGGTTTACGAGCAGTACTTC	CASSAGTGVYEQYF
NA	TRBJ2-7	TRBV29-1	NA	TGCAGCGTGGTTTCGGGGGACGGACCCTACGAGCAGTACTTC	CSVVSGDGPYEQYF
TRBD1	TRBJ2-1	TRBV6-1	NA	TGTGCCAGCAGTGACGCCGGGACAGGGGGCAAAGAGCAGTTCTTC	CASSDAGTGGKEQFF
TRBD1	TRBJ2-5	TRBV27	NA	TGTGCCAGCAGTTCCAGGGGGCGCGGAGAGACCCAGTACTTC	CASSSRGRGETQYF
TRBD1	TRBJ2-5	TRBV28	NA	TGTGCCAGCAGTCGGCCCTGGGACAGAGAGACCCAGTACTTC	CASSRPWDRETQYF
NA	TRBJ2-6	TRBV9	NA	TGTGCCAGCAGCGGACGACAGAGACTCTCTGGGGCCAACGTCCTGACTTTC	CASSGRQRLSGANVLTF
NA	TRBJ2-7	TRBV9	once	TGTGCCAGCAGCGTAGAGGTAGGGGGCTACGAGCAGTACTTC	CASSVEVGGYEQYF
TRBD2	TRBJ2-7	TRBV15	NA	TGTGCCACCAGCGGTACTAGCGGGAGAAGGAACGAGCAGTACTTC	CATSGTSGRRNEQYF
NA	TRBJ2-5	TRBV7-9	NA	TGTGCCAGCAGCTTAGGGGGGCTCGGGGAGACCCAGTACTTC	CASSLGGLGETQYF
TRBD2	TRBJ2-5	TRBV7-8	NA	TGTGCCAGCAGCTTTAGACTAGCGGGGGGGCGGGAGACCCAGTACTTC	CASSFRLAGGRETQYF
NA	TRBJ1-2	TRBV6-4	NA	TGTGCCAGCAGTGACCCGACACCACACCACACAAAACAGGATTTGTCAGGCTACACCTTC	CASSDPTPHHTKQDLSGYTF
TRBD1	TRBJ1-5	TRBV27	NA	TGTGCCAGCAGTCCCGGGACAGGGGGGCATCAGCCCCAGCATTTT	CASSPGTGGHQPQHF
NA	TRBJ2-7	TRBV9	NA	TGTGCCAGCAGCGTAGGGCAGGGGCCAGCAGAGCAGTACTTC	CASSVGQGPAEQYF
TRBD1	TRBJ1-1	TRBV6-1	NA	TGTGCCAGCAGTGAGCCGACAGGGGTGAACACTGAAGCTTTCTTT	CASSEPTGVNTEAFF
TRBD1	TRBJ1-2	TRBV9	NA	TGTGCCAGCAGCGTCGGACAGGGGAACTATGGCTACACCTTC	CASSVGQGNYGYTF